Listed here is a single TCR beta chain. The data stem from a study of blood T cell repertoires in COVID-19. As handled by the study authors: Nucleated cell counts were estimated from reference gene primer amplification. Assay used: immunoSEQ multiplex PCR; TCRdb lists only in-frame clones, some missing. D and trimming come from the DNA, and the V and J calls and clone size come from that table. In the table there are roughly 190,000 clones, approximately 86% of which are singletons. Participant reports of clinical history set cohort assignment. The V and J ends lost 2 bases and 7 bases, in that order; junction bases with no gene match: 10. The CDR3 sequence is 16 residues long. CDR1 MNHEY and CDR2 SVGEGT come from the germline V gene.

The sequenced material came from PBMCs or T cells enriched from blood (not recorded which). This receptor was taken from a woman in her fifties or sixties with acute COVID-19. This chain connects TRBV6-2 or TRBV6-3 to TRBJ1-5; TRBD1 aligns across 8 bases. Written as DNA, the CDR3 is TGTGCCAGCAGTTACAAAGACAGGGGAGGAGGCCAGCCCCAGCATTTT. It encodes CASSYKDRGGGQPQHF.